The 24 T cell receptor beta chains presented below share a single source sample, sequenced in a study of Ad26.COV2.S vaccination and SARS-CoV-2 variants. Indicated treatment: roughly 20 received Ad26.COV2.S at low or high dose, single or two shots; a few received placebo; per-sample allocation not given. The samples were gathered on day 63 after the first injection of vaccine or placebo. Some clones are missing from TCRdb's copy, which holds only in-frame ones; the method was immunoSEQ multiplex PCR. Of approximately 400,000 clones in the sample, 83% were seen once. The source material was peripheral blood, sampled in a trial of Ad26.COV2.S vaccine versus placebo. These TCRs come from a person aged 18 to 59 who received the Ad26.COV2.S COVID-19 vaccine or a placebo.

This clone has just a few counts. The rearrangement joins TRBV7-6 to TRBJ1-3; D may be TRBD1 (6 bases). Germline loops: CDR1 SGHVS, CDR2 FNYEAQ. The CDR3 has 17 residues. V was shortened by 5 bases and J by 1 base, with 18 bases between the two germline ends. The CDR3 loop is CASSERGLDSSGNTIYF. As DNA, the CDR3 is TGTGCCAGCAGCGAAAGGGGCTTGGACAGTTCTGGAAACACCATATATTTT.

The chain couples TRBV29-1 to TRBJ1-1; weak D call: TRBD1 (6 bases). The CDR3 runs 15 residues. From germline, CDR1 is SQVTM and CDR2 ANQGSEA. V was cut by 7 bases and J by 3 bases, with 21 bases left in between. The CDR3 DNA reads as TGCAGCGGAAACCGGAACAGGGATTTGTACACTGAAGCTTTCTTT. Its protein is CSGNRNRDLYTEAFF.

J is TRBJ1-2 and V is TRBV5-1, with TRBD1 as a possible D gene (5 bases). The V end was cut by 0 bases, the J end by 8 bases, with 11 bases between. Germline values: CDR1 SGHRS, CDR2 YFSETQ. This CDR3 is built from 13 residues. The CDR3 DNA is TGCGCCAGCAGCTTGGGGGGCAGTTGGGGCTACACCTTC. Translation: CASSLGGSWGYTF.

The V gene is TRBV11-2, the J gene TRBJ1-2; D remains ambiguous. This CDR3 contains 14 residues. The ends were cut back, 3 bases at V and 2 bases at J, with 10 bases in the middle. Germline V gene sequence: CDR1 SGHAT, CDR2 FQNNGV. The CDR3: CASSLRSANYGYTF. CDR3 coding DNA: TGTGCCAGCAGCTTGCGGTCCGCGAACTATGGCTACACCTTC. Filled out from reference TRBV11-2 and TRBJ1-2, the complete variable domain reads EAGVAQSPRYKIIEKRQSVAFWCNPISGHATLYWYQQILGQGPKLLIQFQNNGVVDDSQLPKDRFSAERLKGVDSTLKIQPAKLEDSAVYLCASSLRSANYGYTFGSGTRLTVV.

V usage is TRBV19 and J usage is TRBJ2-7, with D perhaps matching TRBD1 (5 bases). CDR1 is LNHDA and CDR2 is SQIVND in the germline V gene (reference sequence). Trimming left V 10 bases short and J 4 bases short, with 17 bases between. The CDR3 has 13 residues. CDR3 DNA sequence: TGTGCCACCAGCGTCCAGGGTTTATACGAGCAGTACTTC. This translates into CATSVQGLYEQYF.

The CDR3 DNA sequence: TGTGCCAGCAGCGCACGGAGAGGGACAGGGGTCTCTGGGGCCAACGTCCTGACTTTC. Translation: CASSARRGTGVSGANVLTF. The gene calls are TRBV5-4 and TRBJ2-6; 10 nucleotides align to TRBD1. The CDR3 consists of 19 residues. In germline, CDR1 is SGHNT, CDR2 YYREEE (reference sequence). V trimming: 4 bases; J trimming: 0 bases; junction bases outside the gene matches: 10.

The CDR3 coding sequence is TGCGCCAGCAGGGACGGGACAGGGCACGAAAAACTGTTTTTT. It translates to CASRDGTGHEKLFF. The V gene is TRBV5-1, the J gene TRBJ1-4; 9 bases line up with TRBD1. The CDR3 has 14 residues. Trimming at V came to 5 bases and at J to 8 bases, leaving 7 bases not matched to a gene. From germline, CDR1 is SGHRS and CDR2 YFSETQ.

The gene calls are TRBV6-2 or TRBV6-3 and TRBJ2-3, with 9 bases fitting TRBD1. Germline V gives CDR1 MNHEY, CDR2 SVGEGT. The CDR3 consists of 16 residues. V lost 5 bases, J lost 4 bases, and 10 bases stayed unmatched. Written as DNA, the CDR3 is TGTGCCAGCAGTCGATTAGGACAGGGGTGGCCAGATACGCAGTATTTT. Translated, it gives CASSRLGQGWPDTQYF.

The rearrangement joins TRBV9 to TRBJ1-4; no clear D gene. The CDR3 runs to 13 residues. The germline V gene encodes CDR1 SGDLS and CDR2 YYNGEE. Trimming cost V 6 bases and J 7 bases, with 13 bases left between them. CDR3: CASNKGISEKLFF. CDR3 in DNA: TGTGCCAGCAATAAGGGCATCAGTGAAAAACTGTTTTTT.

This clone has only one observation. The chain joins TRBV12-3 or TRBV12-4 to TRBJ2-7; D is uncertain. V was cut by 4 bases and J by 2 bases, with 6 bases left in between. The CDR3 is 12 residues long. Here the CDR3 DNA reads TGTGCCAGCAGTTCCACCCCCTACGAGCAGTACTTC. Amino acids: CASSSTPYEQYF.

The chain carries TRBV20-1 and TRBJ1-4, with D perhaps TRBD1 (5 bases). Germline V gene data show CDR1 as DFQATT and CDR2 as SNEGSKA (reference sequence). The CDR3 is 11 amino acids. The chain's CDR3 is CSVVGGEKLFF. The CDR3 DNA sequence: TGCAGCGTTGTGGGGGGTGAAAAACTGTTTTTT.

This rearrangement joins TRBV2 to TRBJ2-7, with TRBD2 identical over 7 bases. Germline lookup yields CDR1 SNHLY and CDR2 FYNNEI. The CDR3 runs to 12 residues. Unmatched junction bases numbered 4, after V lost 5 bases and J lost 6 bases. The CDR3 sequence: CASSPTSSEQYF. CDR3 in DNA: TGTGCCAGCAGTCCGACTAGCTCCGAGCAGTACTTC.

The V gene is TRBV7-2, the J gene TRBJ2-3; 8 nucleotides line up with TRBD2. The CDR3 is 13 residues long. Trimming at V came to 5 bases and at J to 9 bases, leaving 7 bases not matched to a gene. In germline, CDR1 is SGHTA, CDR2 FQGNSA. This CDR3 is CASSTLRGGTQYF. Here the CDR3 DNA reads TGTGCCAGCAGCACCCTTCGGGGGGGAACGCAGTATTTT.

The chain links TRBV5-1 to TRBJ2-7; a possible D gene is TRBD1 (6 bases). CDR1 is SGHRS and CDR2 is YFSETQ in the germline V gene. V lost 4 bases and J 5 bases, leaving 19 bases between the germline ends. The CDR3 runs to 15 residues. This CDR3 reads CASSQQGFPFNEQYF. In DNA, the CDR3 is TGCGCCAGCAGCCAACAGGGATTCCCATTTAACGAGCAGTACTTC.

The chain combines TRBV15 with TRBJ1-1; D gene unclear. Germline loops: CDR1 LNHNV, CDR2 YYDKDF (reference sequence). The CDR3 runs to 13 residues. V was cut by 4 bases and J by 1 base, with 7 bases left in between. The CDR3 reads CATSIQKNTEAFF. The CDR3 DNA reads as TGTGCCACCAGCATACAGAAGAACACTGAAGCTTTCTTT.

The V call is TRBV3-1 (or the pseudogene TRBV3-2), the J call TRBJ1-2; D perhaps matches TRBD1 (6 bases). Germline CDR1 is LGHDT and CDR2 is YNNKEL (reference sequence). Trimming pared 4 bases from V and 4 bases from J, leaving 22 bases between. The CDR3 loop spans 17 amino acids. CDR3 nucleotides: TGTGCCAGCAGCCCGATGTTACACAGGGTGTTGGGCTATGGCTACACCTTC. This codes for CASSPMLHRVLGYGYTF.

The chain employs TRBV5-1 and TRBJ2-1; no reliable D call. The CDR3 extends over 14 amino acids. Germline CDR1 is SGHRS and CDR2 is YFSETQ. Trimming pared 2 bases from V and 7 bases from J, leaving 13 bases between. CDR3 sequence: CASSFVPDANEQFF. The CDR3 bases are TGCGCCAGCAGCTTCGTGCCCGATGCTAATGAGCAGTTCTTC. The full variable domain, completed using reference TRBV5-1 and TRBJ2-1, is KAGVTQTPRYLIKTRGQQVTLSCSPISGHRSVSWYQQTPGQGLQFLFEYFSETQRNKGNFPGRFSGRQFSNSRSEMNVSTLELGDSALYLCASSFVPDANEQFFGPGTRLTVL.

This clone was detected a few times. The genes are TRBV5-1 and TRBJ2-7, with D perhaps TRBD1 (5 bases). CDR1 is SGHRS, CDR2 YFSETQ, per germline. The CDR3 is 12 amino acids. Trimming removed 6 bases from V and 2 bases from J, with 9 bases in between. The CDR3 spells CASKTEAYEQYF. The CDR3 DNA reads as TGCGCCAGCAAGACAGAAGCCTACGAGCAGTACTTC.

This chain uses TRBV12-3 or TRBV12-4 with TRBJ1-2; D is unresolved. V lost 6 bases to trimming and J lost 0 bases, with 8 bases between them. The CDR3 runs to 13 residues. The CDR3, as DNA: TGTGCCAGCAGCCCATTCACTAACTATGGCTACACCTTC. Amino acids: CASSPFTNYGYTF.

This clone was counted a single time. V gene TRBV28 combines with J gene TRBJ1-2, with 9 bases aligning to TRBD1. Germline values: CDR1 MDHEN, CDR2 SYDVKM. J lost 8 bases, V lost 4 bases, and 5 bases had no gene match. CDR3 length: 13 residues. The CDR3 DNA reads as TGTGCCAGCAGTTCACAGGGGGCGCAAGGCTACACCTTC. Encoded protein: CASSSQGAQGYTF.

This clone was found once. The DNA for the CDR3 is TGTGCCAGCAGCTCCAGACAGACATTGAACACTGAAGCTTTCTTT. It codes for CASSSRQTLNTEAFF. V is TRBV7-9 and J is TRBJ1-1, with TRBD1 as a possible D gene (5 bases). Trimming shortened V by 4 bases and J by 0 bases, and 12 bases separated the two germline ends. This CDR3 spans 15 amino acids. Germline V gives CDR1 SEHNR, CDR2 FQNEAQ (reference sequence).

This clone has just a few counts. This chain connects TRBV4-1 to TRBJ2-7; 7 bases map to TRBD1. CDR1 is MGHRA, CDR2 YSYEKL, per germline. CDR3 length: 15 residues. V lost 1 base and J lost 1; bases outside the gene matches: 4. The CDR3 loop reads CASSQVGTVSYEQYF. In DNA form, the CDR3 reads TGCGCCAGCAGCCAAGTAGGGACAGTGTCCTACGAGCAGTACTTC.

The chain joins TRBV19 to TRBJ2-7; 8 nucleotides match TRBD1. Germline assignment: CDR1 LNHDA and CDR2 SQIVND (reference sequence). With 6 bases clipped from V and 6 bases from J, the junction kept 1 base outside the gene matches. This CDR3 region has 11 residues. CDR3 in DNA: TGTGCCAGTAGGGGGACAGGCGAGCAGTACTTC. It is translated as CASRGTGEQYF.

The CDR3 sequence: CASSSNTGRGTEAFF. The CDR3 nucleotides are TGTGCCAGCAGCTCCAACACAGGGCGGGGGACTGAAGCTTTCTTT. The rearrangement uses TRBV11-3 and TRBJ1-1; D is perhaps TRBD1 (6 bases). CDR3 size: 15 residues. Trimming stripped 4 bases from V and 5 bases from J, with 17 bases between. Germline CDR1 reads SGHNT; CDR2 reads YENEEA. Full variable domain (remainder filled in from reference TRBV11-3 and TRBJ1-1): EAGVVQSPRYKIIEKKQPVAFWCNPISGHNTLYWYLQNLGQGPELLIRYENEEAVDDSQLPKDRFSAERLKGVDSTLKIQPAELGDSAVYLCASSSNTGRGTEAFFGQGTRLTVV.